The present entry profiles one T cell receptor (beta chain) with its context. The antigen is undetermined. The source of the sample is a study of shared clonotypes between healthy human individuals. V lost 4 bases and J 0 bases, leaving 13 bases between the germline ends. The CDR3 has 16 residues. The germline V gene encodes CDR1 WNHNN and CDR2 SYGVQD (reference sequence). Deep was the level used in running the assay. TCRdb's table, derived via immunoSEQ multiplex PCR, lists solely in-frame clones and lacks some. The sample has about 2.4 million clones, approximately 92% seen once. Findings and limits, study-wide: Since donors were few, the genetic and exposure-history diversity represented was limited. Rarefaction gave evidence that sorted-subset sequencing remained incomplete despite large depth.

The specimen sequenced was naive CD4+ T cells sorted from blood. This sample's subset: CD45RA+ positively selected. The origin of this receptor is a man in his late teens or twenties in good health. The gene calls are TRBV10-1 and TRBJ2-1; D is unresolved. Here the CDR3 DNA reads TGCGCCAGCAGTGCAATCCCTACTCCCTCCTACAATGAGCAGTTCTTC. Its translation: CASSAIPTPSYNEQFF.